The clone carrying this T cell receptor (beta chain) appeared a few times. Antigen unknown. This sample stems from a study of cytomegalovirus exposure and HLA in healthy donors. Study-wide results and caveats: For most TCR beta V segments, an earlier analysis put the productive rate at about 90% or about 30% of the time. Specificity for CMV antigens was confirmed in vitro for a few of the CMV-associated chains. Some V segments could not be told apart, so they were left out, TRBV6-2 and TRBV6-3 among them. Sequencing depth across donors, presence/absence analyses assumed, was roughly uniform.

The PCR used 60 Vbeta and 13 Jbeta primers. The repertoire was sequenced with immunoSEQ multiplex PCR; TCRdb's copy has only in-frame clones and lacks some. The sample lists some 150,000 clones; 75% to 90% were seen once. Germline assignment: CDR1 SNHLY and CDR2 FYNNEI. V was clipped by 3 bases and J by 4 bases, with 7 bases between them. CDR3 size: 14 residues. The TCR sequence derives from a woman aged 45-65 years in good health and CMV-seropositive. Input material: PBMCs. The chain recombines TRBV2 with TRBJ2-6; perhaps TRBD1 as D (5 bases). The CDR3 here is CASSDRAGANVLTF. CDR3 DNA: TGTGCCAGCAGTGACAGGGCCGGGGCCAACGTCCTGACTTTC.